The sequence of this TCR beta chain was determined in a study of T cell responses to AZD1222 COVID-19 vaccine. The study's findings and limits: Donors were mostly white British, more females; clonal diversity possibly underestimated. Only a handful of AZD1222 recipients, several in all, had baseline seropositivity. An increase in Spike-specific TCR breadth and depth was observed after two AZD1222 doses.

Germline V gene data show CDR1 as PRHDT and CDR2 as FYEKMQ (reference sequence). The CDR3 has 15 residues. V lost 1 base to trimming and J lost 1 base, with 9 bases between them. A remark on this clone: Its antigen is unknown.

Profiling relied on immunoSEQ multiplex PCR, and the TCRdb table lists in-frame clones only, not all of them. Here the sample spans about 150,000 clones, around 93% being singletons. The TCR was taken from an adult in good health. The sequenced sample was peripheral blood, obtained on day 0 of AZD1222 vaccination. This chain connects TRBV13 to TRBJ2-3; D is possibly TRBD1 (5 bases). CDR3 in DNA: TGTGCCAGCAGCTTAGATTCCAGGGGCACAGATACGCAGTATTTT. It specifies CASSLDSRGTDTQYF.